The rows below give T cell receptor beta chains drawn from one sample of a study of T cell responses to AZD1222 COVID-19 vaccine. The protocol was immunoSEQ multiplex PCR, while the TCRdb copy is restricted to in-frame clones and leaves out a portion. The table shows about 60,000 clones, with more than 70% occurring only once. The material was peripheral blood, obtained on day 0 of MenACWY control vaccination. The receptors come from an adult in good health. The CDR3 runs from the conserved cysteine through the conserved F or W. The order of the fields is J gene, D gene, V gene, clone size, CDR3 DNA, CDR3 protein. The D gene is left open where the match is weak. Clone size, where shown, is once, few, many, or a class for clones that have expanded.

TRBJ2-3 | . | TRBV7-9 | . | TGTGCCAGCAGCTTGCTGAGCACAGATACGCAGTATTTT | CASSLLSTDTQYF
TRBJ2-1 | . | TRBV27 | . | TGTGCCAGCAGTTTGGGCGGGACAAACAATCGGGAGCAGTTCTTC | CASSLGGTNNREQFF
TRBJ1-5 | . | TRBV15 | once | TGTGCCACCAGCGTTCAGTATAATCAGCCCCAGCATTTT | CATSVQYNQPQHF
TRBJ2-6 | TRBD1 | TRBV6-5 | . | TGTGCCAGCAGAACAGGGGGTTCAGGGGCCAACGTCCTGACTTTC | CASRTGGSGANVLTF
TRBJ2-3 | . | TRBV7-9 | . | TGTGCCAGCAGCTTAGGAATAGGGGGATTTGGGGATACGCAGTATTTT | CASSLGIGGFGDTQYF
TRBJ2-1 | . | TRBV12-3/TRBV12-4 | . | TGTGCCAGCAGTTTTGGGACCAGCAATGAGCAGTTCTTC | CASSFGTSNEQFF
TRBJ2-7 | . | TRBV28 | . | TGTGCCAGCAGTTTGAGGGGGGGCAACTACGAGCAGTACTTC | CASSLRGGNYEQYF
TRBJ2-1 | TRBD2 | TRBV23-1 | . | TGCGCCAGTCGGATAACCGGGACTAGCGGGAGGGCCGTGCGAAATGAGCAGTTCTTC | CASRITGTSGRAVRNEQFF
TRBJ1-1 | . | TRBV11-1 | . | TGTGCCAGCCCAAAATCCACAGGGCCCCGGGGGACTGAAGCTTTCTTT | CASPKSTGPRGTEAFF
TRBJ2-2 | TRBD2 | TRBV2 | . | TGTGCCAGCAGGGCTTCGGGACTAGCGGTTGATGCGAACACCGGGGAGCTGTTTTTT | CASRASGLAVDANTGELFF
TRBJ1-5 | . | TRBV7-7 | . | TGTGCTAGCAGCTTAGTGATAACCGGCCTGGGGGACGGAAAAAATCAGCCCCAGCATTTT | CASSLVITGLGDGKNQPQHF
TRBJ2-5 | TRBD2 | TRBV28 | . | TGTGCCAGCAAAATAGCGGGAAGAGAGACCCAGTACTTC | CASKIAGRETQYF
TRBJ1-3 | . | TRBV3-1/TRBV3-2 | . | TGTGCCAGCAGCCAACCGACCGGAAGCTCTGGAAACACCATATATTTT | CASSQPTGSSGNTIYF
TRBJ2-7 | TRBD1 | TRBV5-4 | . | TGTGCCAGCAGCGTGACAGGGATGGACGAGCAGTACTTC | CASSVTGMDEQYF
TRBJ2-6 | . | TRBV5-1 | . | TGCGCCAGCAGCTATCAGAGCAACCCTGGGGCCAACGTCCTGACTTTC | CASSYQSNPGANVLTF
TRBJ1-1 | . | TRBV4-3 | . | TGCGCCAGCAGCCAACCGGACAGCCCTGCTGAAGCTTTCTTT | CASSQPDSPAEAFF
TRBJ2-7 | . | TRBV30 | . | TGTGCCTGGAGTGTAATCCCCCTAGGCTACGAGCAGTACTTC | CAWSVIPLGYEQYF
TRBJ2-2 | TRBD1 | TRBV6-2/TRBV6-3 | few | TGTGCCAGCAGTTACGGGACAGTGAACACCGGGGAGCTGTTTTTT | CASSYGTVNTGELFF
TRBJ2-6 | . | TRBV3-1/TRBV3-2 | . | TGTGCCAGCAGGCTAAATTCGAGCTCTGGGGCCAACGTCCTGACTTTC | CASRLNSSSGANVLTF
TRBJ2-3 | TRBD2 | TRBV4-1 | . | TGCGCCAGCAGCCAAGATGGGACTAGCGGCACAGATACGCAGTATTTT | CASSQDGTSGTDTQYF